These 3 T cell receptor beta chains originate from one sample sequenced in a study of OX40 agonist ivuxolimab in advanced cancers. Libraries were built with the immunoSEQ multiplex PCR assay. TCRdb carries this immuneACCESS record with in-frame sequences only. Its versions omit some clonotypes, under half of them owing to an unresolved V gene in the studies checked, with the rest unexplained. The sample table records more than 50,000 clones; about 85% of these occur just once. The ten largest clonotypes hold 3% to 4% of the sample. Material: CD4+ or CD8+ T cells sorted from blood, obtained in a trial of the OX40 agonist ivuxolimab. The receptors here all came from an adult with an advanced solid tumor such as melanoma, head and neck, liver or kidney cancer.

The rearrangement links TRBV7-6 to TRBJ2-5; D remains unclear. V lost 7 bases, J lost 5 bases, and 20 bases lay in between. In germline, CDR1 is SGHVS, CDR2 FNYEAQ. CDR3 size: 15 residues. The CDR3 DNA reads TGTGCCAGCACCCCCAATGGGCTAGTCGGCGAGACCCAGTACTTC. Amino acid sequence: CASTPNGLVGETQYF.

The chain is built from TRBV6-1 and TRBJ1-1; D unclear. Trimming took off 4 bases at V and 5 bases at J, with 14 bases between the two ends. CDR3 size: 14 residues. CDR1 and CDR2 (germline): MNHNS, SASEGT. CDR3 loop: CASSGSGPGTEAFF. The CDR3 bases are TGTGCCAGCAGTGGATCGGGCCCGGGGACTGAAGCTTTCTTT.

This sequence joins TRBV14 and TRBJ2-2; 8 nucleotides match TRBD2. V was clipped by 1 base and J by 5 bases; unmatched bases: 9. This CDR3 contains 17 residues. Germline loops: CDR1 SGHDN, CDR2 FVKESK. CDR3 nucleotide sequence: TGTGCCAGCAGCCAAGTGGATTTAGCTAGCGGGACCGGGGAGCTGTTTTTT. Protein: CASSQVDLASGTGELFF.